Presented here are 7 T cell receptor beta chains from one specimen sequenced in a study of blood T cell repertoires in COVID-19. TCRdb keeps only in-frame clones here, not all; method: immunoSEQ multiplex PCR. The table shows over 300,000 clones, with 90% occurring only once. Sample: peripheral blood. These receptors originate from a man in his late teens or twenties with active or convalescent COVID-19.

CDR3 nucleotides: TGTGCCAGCAGCCCCCGGTCGGAGACCCAGTACTTC. Amino acid sequence: CASSPRSETQYF. V gene TRBV11-2 combines with J gene TRBJ2-5; D is unclear. The germline V and J ends were trimmed by 5 bases and 5 bases, with 9 bases remaining between them. This CDR3 is 12 amino acids long. Germline CDR1 reads SGHAT; CDR2 reads FQNNGV.

This clone turned up a few times. The rearrangement uses TRBV9 and TRBJ2-7; no definite D call. The CDR3 extends over 15 amino acids. V was clipped by 0 bases and J by 2 bases, with 12 bases between them. Germline values: CDR1 SGDLS, CDR2 YYNGEE. The CDR3: CASSVGVTGPYEQYF. The CDR3 bases are TGTGCCAGCAGCGTAGGGGTGACGGGTCCCTACGAGCAGTACTTC. The whole variable domain, remainder taken from reference TRBV9 and TRBJ2-7, is DSGVTQTPKHLITATGQRVTLRCSPRSGDLSVYWYQQSLDQGLQFLIQYYNGEERAKGNILERFSAQQFPDLHSELNLSSLELGDSALYFCASSVGVTGPYEQYFGPGTRLTVT.

This clone has only one observation. CDR3 amino acids: CATSSRHHSTEAFF. CDR3 nucleotide sequence: TGTGCCACCAGTAGTAGACACCATTCCACTGAAGCTTTCTTT. The rearrangement joins TRBV24-1 to TRBJ1-1; D call uncertain. This CDR3 spans 14 amino acids. Per the germline V gene, CDR1 is KGHDR and CDR2 is SFDVKD. The V end lost 6 bases, the J end lost 4 bases, and 14 bases lay between the germline ends.

The chain employs TRBV10-3 and TRBJ2-3; possible D gene TRBD1, 5 bases. The CDR3 is 16 amino acids. Germline CDR1 is ENHRY and CDR2 is SYGVKD. Trimming removed 3 bases at V and 4 bases at J, with 17 bases between. CDR3 bases: TGTGCCATCAGTGATCCCGACAGCTCCGGCCCAGATACGCAGTATTTT. The encoded protein is CAISDPDSSGPDTQYF.

This chain connects TRBV7-9 to TRBJ2-1; TRBD2 matches 8 bases. Germline CDR1 and CDR2: SEHNR and FQNEAQ (reference sequence). The CDR3 is made up of 16 amino acids. The J segment lost 6 bases and the V segment lost 5 bases, leaving 12 bases of the junction unmatched. The DNA of the CDR3 is TGTGCCAGCAGCACCCCACAGCGGGAGCACGGCAATGAGCAGTTCTTC. The encoded protein is CASSTPQREHGNEQFF.

The chain uses TRBV14 and TRBJ1-6; no reliable D call. The ends were cut back, 0 bases at V and 7 bases at J, with 13 bases in the middle. The CDR3 is made up of 16 amino acids. The V gene's germline CDR1 is SGHDN and CDR2 FVKESK. The DNA for the CDR3 is TGTGCCAGCAGCCAAGATCTAGTCCCATTCAATTCACCCCTCCACTTT. This sequence encodes CASSQDLVPFNSPLHF.

The CDR3 reads CASSSWLTGVRNQPQHF. As DNA, the CDR3 is TGTGCCAGCAGCTCCTGGTTGACAGGGGTTCGCAATCAGCCCCAGCATTTT. The chain recombines TRBV5-6 with TRBJ1-5; 8 bases line up with TRBD1. J was trimmed by 2 bases and V by 3 bases; bases with no gene match: 10. Germline values: CDR1 SGHDT, CDR2 YYEEEE. This CDR3 has 17 residues.